This T cell receptor (beta chain) was captured in a study of blood T cell repertoires in COVID-19. Looking at the study overall: Collection of acute and convalescent COVID-19 samples took place in the United States, Italy and Spain. Sources were T cells, B-cell-depleted T cells, or PBMCs; the material itself was cDNA or gDNA.

Trimming stripped 6 bases from V and 3 bases from J, with 9 bases between. The V gene's germline CDR1 is SNHLY and CDR2 FYNNEI. This CDR3 has 12 amino acids. Methods used by the authors: Reference gene primer amplification gave nucleated cell count estimates. Here immunoSEQ multiplex PCR was the method, and the copy in TCRdb shows in-frame clones only, minus some. That table gives V, J and clone size, and the DNA gave D and trimming. Of hundreds of thousands of clones listed, over 70% are singletons. The chain uses TRBV2 and TRBJ2-7; perhaps TRBD2 as D (5 bases). The TCR was taken from an elderly woman with acute or convalescent COVID-19. Material for sequencing was peripheral blood. The CDR3 nucleotides are TGTGCCAGCAGGGAGGCTAGCTACGAGCAGTACTTC. Translating gives CASREASYEQYF. Full variable domain (missing parts from reference TRBV2 and TRBJ2-7): EPEVTQTPSHQVTQMGQEVILRCVPISNHLYFYWYRQILGQKVEFLVSFYNNEISEKSEIFDDQFSVERPDGSNFTLKIRSTKLEDSAMYFCASREASYEQYFGPGTRLTVT.